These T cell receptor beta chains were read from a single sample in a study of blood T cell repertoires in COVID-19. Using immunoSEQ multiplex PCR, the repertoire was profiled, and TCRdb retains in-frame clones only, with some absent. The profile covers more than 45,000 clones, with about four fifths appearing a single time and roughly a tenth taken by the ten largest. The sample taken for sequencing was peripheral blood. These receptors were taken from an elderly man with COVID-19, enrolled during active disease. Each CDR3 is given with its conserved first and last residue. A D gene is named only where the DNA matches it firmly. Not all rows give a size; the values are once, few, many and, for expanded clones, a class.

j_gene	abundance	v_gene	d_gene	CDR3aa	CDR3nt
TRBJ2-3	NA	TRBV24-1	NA	CATSAPESDLFGADTQYF	TGTGCCACCAGTGCCCCCGAGAGCGACCTTTTTGGCGCAGATACGCAGTATTTT
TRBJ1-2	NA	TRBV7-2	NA	CASSLARFYGYTF	TGTGCCAGCAGCTTAGCCAGGTTTTATGGCTACACCTTC
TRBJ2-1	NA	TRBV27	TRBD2	CASSLLAAYNEQFF	TGTGCCAGCAGTCTACTAGCGGCCTACAATGAGCAGTTCTTC
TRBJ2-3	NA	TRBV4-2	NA	CASSRLRAGASHTQYF	TGTGCCAGCAGCCGCCTAAGGGCGGGGGCCTCCCATACGCAGTATTTT
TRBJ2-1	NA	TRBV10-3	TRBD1	CAIRGDSYNEQFF	TGTGCCATCAGAGGGGACAGCTACAATGAGCAGTTCTTC
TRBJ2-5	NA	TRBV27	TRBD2	CASSSGLAGGPGQETQYF	TGTGCCAGCAGTTCAGGACTAGCGGGGGGGCCGGGGCAAGAGACCCAGTACTTC
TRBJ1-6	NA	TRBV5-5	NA	CASSLLPTQVNNSPLHF	TGTGCCAGCAGCTTGCTCCCGACTCAAGTAAATAATTCACCCCTCCACTTT
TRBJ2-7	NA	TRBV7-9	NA	CASSPVEAEQYF	TGTGCCAGCAGCCCCGTAGAAGCAGAGCAGTACTTC
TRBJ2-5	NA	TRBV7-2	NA	CASSYQTAGWTQYF	TGTGCCAGCAGCTACCAGACAGCGGGTTGGACCCAGTACTTC
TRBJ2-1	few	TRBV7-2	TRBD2	CASSYPTSGGSQFF	TGTGCCAGCAGCTATCCTACTAGCGGGGGATCGCAGTTCTTC
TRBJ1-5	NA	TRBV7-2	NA	CASSLRSDNQPQHF	TGTGCCAGCAGCTTAAGATCAGACAATCAGCCCCAGCATTTT
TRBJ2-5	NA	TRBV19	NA	CASSFTRARTRPETQYF	TGTGCCAGTAGTTTTACACGCGCTAGGACTCGTCCGGAGACCCAGTACTTC
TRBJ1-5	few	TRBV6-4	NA	CASSEVWAENQPQHF	TGTGCCAGCAGTGAGGTCTGGGCAGAGAATCAGCCCCAGCATTTT
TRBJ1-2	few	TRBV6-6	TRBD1	CASSRQGKTQGNYGYTF	TGTGCCAGCAGTCGACAGGGAAAAACACAAGGGAACTATGGCTACACCTTC
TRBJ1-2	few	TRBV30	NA	CAWSSYGYTF	TGTGCCTGGAGTTCGTATGGCTACACCTTC
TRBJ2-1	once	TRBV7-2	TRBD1	CASSLRTGGNEQFF	TGTGCCAGCAGCCTGAGGACAGGGGGGAATGAGCAGTTCTTC
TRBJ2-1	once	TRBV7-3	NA	CASSQGTNIVQFF	TGTGCCAGCAGCCAGGGGACGAACATCGTGCAGTTCTTC
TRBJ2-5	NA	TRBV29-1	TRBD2	CSVDYGGGETQYF	TGCAGCGTTGATTACGGGGGGGGAGAGACCCAGTACTTC
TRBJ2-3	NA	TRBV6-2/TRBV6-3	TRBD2	CASSRLAGVADTQYF	TGTGCCAGCAGTCGACTAGCGGGGGTAGCAGATACGCAGTATTTT
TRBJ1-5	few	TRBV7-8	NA	CASSLVYANQPQHF	TGTGCCAGCAGCCTAGTCTACGCCAATCAGCCCCAGCATTTT
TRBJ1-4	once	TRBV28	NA	CASSSLLRGEGEKLFF	TGTGCCAGCAGTTCCCTCTTAAGGGGGGAGGGTGAAAAACTGTTTTTT
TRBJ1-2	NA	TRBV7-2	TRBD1	CASSHKTGDHYGYTF	TGTGCCAGCAGCCACAAGACAGGGGACCACTATGGCTACACCTTC